This T cell receptor (beta chain) was documented in a study of blood T cell repertoires in COVID-19. Turning to the study itself: Collection of acute and convalescent COVID-19 samples took place in the United States, Italy and Spain. The cDNA or gDNA used as material had been derived from T cells, B-cell-depleted T cells, or PBMCs.

In its sample, this clone was seen once. Authors' analysis steps: Scientists estimated how many nucleated cells there were by amplifying reference gene primers. The repertoire was sequenced with immunoSEQ multiplex PCR; TCRdb's copy has only in-frame clones and lacks some. The V and J calls and the clone size are those of that table, but D and trimming were determined from the DNA. The sample consists of 55,000 to 95,000 clones, 82% of them appearing once. The CDR3 runs to 15 residues. Germline assignment: CDR1 MDHEN and CDR2 SYDVKM. Trimming pared 5 bases from V and 1 base from J, leaving 9 bases between.

Sequencing was carried out using peripheral blood. The TCR sequence derives from a woman aged 60-75 years with acute or convalescent COVID-19. J is TRBJ2-6 and V is TRBV28; a weak D match, TRBD1 (5 bases). The CDR3 reads CASSARVSGANVLTF. Written as DNA, the CDR3 is TGTGCCAGCAGTGCCAGGGTATCTGGGGCCAACGTCCTGACTTTC.